Listed below are T cell receptor beta chains from one sample, sequenced in a study of T cell responses to AZD1222 COVID-19 vaccine. TCRdb's table, derived via immunoSEQ multiplex PCR, lists solely in-frame clones and lacks some. This table holds some 110,000 clones, about 80% found once. The sample consisted of peripheral blood, taken on day 0 of AZD1222 vaccination. The source of these receptors is an adult in good health. Both conserved end residues are part of each CDR3. Fields, in order: V gene, D gene, clone size, J gene, CDR3 protein, CDR3 DNA. A D gene is named only where the DNA matches it firmly. Size is stated for part of the rows, as once, few or many counts, or as a class when the clone is expanded.

v_gene: TRBV5-1
d_gene: NA
abundance: NA
j_gene: TRBJ2-1
CDR3aa: CASSPVLGEQFF
CDR3nt: TGCGCCAGCAGCCCGGTTTTGGGTGAGCAGTTCTTC

v_gene: TRBV4-2
d_gene: NA
abundance: NA
j_gene: TRBJ1-2
CDR3aa: CASSQDRMDGGYTF
CDR3nt: TGTGCCAGCAGCCAAGACAGGATGGACGGTGGCTACACCTTC

v_gene: TRBV6-2/TRBV6-3
d_gene: NA
abundance: NA
j_gene: TRBJ2-3
CDR3aa: CASSYFGRGADTQYF
CDR3nt: TGTGCCAGCAGTTACTTCGGTCGTGGGGCAGATACGCAGTATTTT

v_gene: TRBV4-2
d_gene: NA
abundance: NA
j_gene: TRBJ1-2
CDR3aa: CASSQDWGAYYGYTF
CDR3nt: TGTGCCAGCAGCCAAGATTGGGGGGCTTACTATGGCTACACCTTC

v_gene: TRBV12-3/TRBV12-4
d_gene: NA
abundance: NA
j_gene: TRBJ1-1
CDR3aa: CASKSTEAFF
CDR3nt: TGTGCGTCGAAGAGCACTGAAGCTTTCTTT

v_gene: TRBV7-8
d_gene: TRBD2
abundance: NA
j_gene: TRBJ2-5
CDR3aa: CASSSRITSEGTQYF
CDR3nt: TGTGCCAGCAGCTCCCGGATCACTAGCGAGGGGACCCAGTACTTC

v_gene: TRBV4-2
d_gene: NA
abundance: NA
j_gene: TRBJ2-2
CDR3aa: CASSQESRGTKAGELFF
CDR3nt: TGTGCCAGCAGCCAAGAGAGTAGAGGGACGAAGGCCGGGGAGCTGTTTTTT

v_gene: TRBV4-3
d_gene: NA
abundance: many
j_gene: TRBJ1-2
CDR3aa: CASSQEGGRSYGYTF
CDR3nt: TGCGCCAGCAGCCAAGAAGGGGGACGGAGCTATGGCTACACCTTC

v_gene: TRBV5-1
d_gene: NA
abundance: few
j_gene: TRBJ2-1
CDR3aa: CASSAAGNEQFF
CDR3nt: TGCGCCAGCAGCGCGGCGGGTAATGAGCAGTTCTTC

v_gene: TRBV5-5
d_gene: NA
abundance: NA
j_gene: TRBJ1-6
CDR3aa: CASSLDPGKRSPLHF
CDR3nt: TGTGCCAGCAGCTTGGATCCGGGGAAGAGGTCACCCCTCCACTTT

v_gene: TRBV4-3
d_gene: TRBD1
abundance: NA
j_gene: TRBJ2-5
CDR3aa: CASSLGQKETQYF
CDR3nt: TGCGCCAGCAGCCTGGGACAGAAAGAGACCCAGTACTTC